This TCR beta chain derives from a study of T-cell reconstitution after alpha-beta-depleted transplantation in children. Of note for this clonotype: Its antigen remains unknown.

Study-wide results and caveats: Where some patients showed high TCRbeta diversity at day 60, it came from recipient T cells and thymic progenitors that had survived. Among T cells one year after transplant, newly produced cells accounted for most counts and diversity. The origin of alpha-beta T cells about two months after transplant was reportedly several hundred expanded graft clones.

CDR1 KGHDR and CDR2 SFDVKD come from the germline V gene. V shed 5 bases and J shed 6 bases, with 11 bases lying between them. This CDR3 spans 13 amino acids. Library preparation (for TCRbeta) was performed with unique molecular identifiers. From the PCR reads, TCRdb called clonotypes with MiXCR, one entry per CDR3 protein. The table records tens of thousands of distinct CDR3 sequences, around a sixth of them present only once. This TCR was recovered from a male patient aged 2-10 years who had a stem cell transplant for acute lymphoblastic leukemia, so the T cells may come from the graft donor. The chain employs TRBV24-1 and TRBJ2-3; possible D gene TRBD1, 6 bases. The source material was PBMCs, mostly from graft donor cells, sampled 180 days after TCRalphabeta/CD19-depleted stem cell transplant. CDR3 coding DNA: TGTGCCACCAGTGGTTACAGGGAGGATACGCAGTATTTT. Amino acid sequence: CATSGYREDTQYF.